The source of this TCR beta chain is a study of CD8+CD57+ T cells in acquired aplastic anemia. Broader study findings: Patients showed no significant difference from controls in CD8+ Simpson's diversity.

A word on this clonotype: What it recognizes is unknown. This may come from a read error, since a much larger clone is one base off. The conserved phenylalanine or tryptophan is not found at the CDR3 terminus, so this likely reflects a read error.

Genomic DNA, the template, was used for profiling of the TCR beta VDJ and CDR3. TCRdb recomputed calls from the reads with MiXCR, one row per CDR3 protein. The profile shows 150,000 to 200,000 distinct CDR3 sequences, less than 65% of them singletons. Only patients with CD8+CD57+ cell expansion on flow cytometry were chosen for sequencing. The length of the CDR3 is 18 residues. Germline V gene sequence: CDR1 SGHRS, CDR2 YFSETQ. The chain has TRBV5-1 and TRBJ1-3, with 7 nucleotides matching TRBD1. The sample taken for sequencing was sorted CD4+, CD8+, or CD8+CD57+ T cells (not recorded which) from PBMCs. This sequence was found in a human donor with aplastic anemia. In DNA, the CDR3 is TGTGCCAGCAGCACCATCCTCACAGGGGCTTGGGCTGGAAACACCATATATTCT. This encodes CASSTILTGAWAGNTIYS.